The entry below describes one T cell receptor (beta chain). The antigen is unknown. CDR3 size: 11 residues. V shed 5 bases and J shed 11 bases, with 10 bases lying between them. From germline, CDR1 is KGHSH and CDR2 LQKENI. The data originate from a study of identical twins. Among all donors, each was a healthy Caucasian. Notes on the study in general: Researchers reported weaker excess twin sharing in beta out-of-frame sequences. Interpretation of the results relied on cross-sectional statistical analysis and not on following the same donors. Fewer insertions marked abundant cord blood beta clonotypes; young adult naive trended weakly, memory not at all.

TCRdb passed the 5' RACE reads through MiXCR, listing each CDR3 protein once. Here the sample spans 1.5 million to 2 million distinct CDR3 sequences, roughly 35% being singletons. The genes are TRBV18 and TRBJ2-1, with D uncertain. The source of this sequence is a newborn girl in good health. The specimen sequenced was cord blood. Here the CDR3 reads CASSSPPKQFF. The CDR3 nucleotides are TGTGCCAGCTCATCCCCGCCAAAGCAGTTCTTC.